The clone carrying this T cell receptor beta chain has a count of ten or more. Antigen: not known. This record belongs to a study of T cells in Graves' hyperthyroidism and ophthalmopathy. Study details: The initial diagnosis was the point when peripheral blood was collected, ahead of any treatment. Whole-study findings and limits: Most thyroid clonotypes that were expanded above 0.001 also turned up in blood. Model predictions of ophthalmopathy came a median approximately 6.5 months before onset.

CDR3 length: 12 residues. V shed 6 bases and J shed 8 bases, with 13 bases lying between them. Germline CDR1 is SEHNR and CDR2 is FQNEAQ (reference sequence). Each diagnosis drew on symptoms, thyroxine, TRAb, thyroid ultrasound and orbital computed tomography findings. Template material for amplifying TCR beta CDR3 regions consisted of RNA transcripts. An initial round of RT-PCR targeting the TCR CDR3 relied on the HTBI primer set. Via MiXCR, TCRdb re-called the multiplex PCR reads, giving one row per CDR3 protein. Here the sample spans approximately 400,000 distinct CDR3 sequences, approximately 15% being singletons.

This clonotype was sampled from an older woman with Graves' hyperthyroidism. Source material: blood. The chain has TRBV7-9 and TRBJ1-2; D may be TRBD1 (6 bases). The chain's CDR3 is CASSSTGYGYTF. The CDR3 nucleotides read TGTGCCAGCAGTTCTACAGGGTACGGCTACACCTTC.